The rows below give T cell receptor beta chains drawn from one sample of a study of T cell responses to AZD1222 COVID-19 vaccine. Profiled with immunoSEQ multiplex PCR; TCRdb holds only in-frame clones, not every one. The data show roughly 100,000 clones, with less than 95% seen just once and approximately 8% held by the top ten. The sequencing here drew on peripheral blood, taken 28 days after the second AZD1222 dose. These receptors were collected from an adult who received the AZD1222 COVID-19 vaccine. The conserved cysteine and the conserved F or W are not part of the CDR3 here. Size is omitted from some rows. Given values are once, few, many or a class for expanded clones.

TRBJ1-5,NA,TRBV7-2,ASTLGRVQPQH
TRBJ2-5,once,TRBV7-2,ASSPSGLAGGRAETQY
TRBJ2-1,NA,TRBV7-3,ASSLLGPSHEQF
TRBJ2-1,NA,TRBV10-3,AISDTRTSGNEQF
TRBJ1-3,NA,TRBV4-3,ASSQDTASGNTIY
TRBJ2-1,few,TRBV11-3,ASSLTNGGTVEQF
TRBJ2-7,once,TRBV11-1,ASSPGDSASYEQY
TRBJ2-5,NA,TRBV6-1,ASSEVAAPVTQY
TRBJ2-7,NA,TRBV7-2,ASSLGPQGAYEQY
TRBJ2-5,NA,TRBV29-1,SVDPGGETQY
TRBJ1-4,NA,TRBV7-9,ASSLVRQGNEKLF
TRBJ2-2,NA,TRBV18,ASSPVSRDTGELF
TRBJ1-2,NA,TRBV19,ASSPRTGTYGYT
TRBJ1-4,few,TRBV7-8,ASPLKPAKKLF
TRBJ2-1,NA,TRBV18,ASAPTSGGYNEQF
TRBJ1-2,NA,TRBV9,ASSVGIQGQPYGYT
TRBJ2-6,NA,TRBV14,ASSQALAETSGANVLT
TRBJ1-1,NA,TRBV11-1,ASSHNAGMNTEAF